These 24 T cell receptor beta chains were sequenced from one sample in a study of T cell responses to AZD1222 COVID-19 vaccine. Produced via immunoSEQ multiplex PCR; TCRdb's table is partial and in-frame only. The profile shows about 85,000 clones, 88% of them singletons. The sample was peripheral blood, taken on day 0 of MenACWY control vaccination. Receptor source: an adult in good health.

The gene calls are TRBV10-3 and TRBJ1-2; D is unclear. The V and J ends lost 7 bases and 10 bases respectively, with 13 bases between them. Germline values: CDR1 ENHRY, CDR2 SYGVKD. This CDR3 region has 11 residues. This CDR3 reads CAITLGEDYTF. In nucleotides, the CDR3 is TGTGCCATCACTCTTGGGGAAGACTACACCTTC.

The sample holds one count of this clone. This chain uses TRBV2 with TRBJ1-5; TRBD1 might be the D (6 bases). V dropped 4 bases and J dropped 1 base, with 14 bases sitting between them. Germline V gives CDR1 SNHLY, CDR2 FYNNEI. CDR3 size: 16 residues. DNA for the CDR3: TGTGCCAGCAGTGCATACAGGGTCTGGAGCAATCAGCCCCAGCATTTT. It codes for CASSAYRVWSNQPQHF.

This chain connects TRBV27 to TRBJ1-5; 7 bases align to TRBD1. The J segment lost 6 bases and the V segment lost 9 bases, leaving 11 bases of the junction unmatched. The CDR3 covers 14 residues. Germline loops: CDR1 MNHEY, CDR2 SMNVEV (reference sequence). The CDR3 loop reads CARQETGVCQPQHF. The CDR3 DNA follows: TGTGCCAGACAGGAAACAGGGGTTTGTCAGCCCCAGCATTTT.

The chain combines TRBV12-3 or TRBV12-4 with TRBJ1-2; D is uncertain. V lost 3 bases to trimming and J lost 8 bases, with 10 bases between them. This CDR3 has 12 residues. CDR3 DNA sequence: TGTGCCAGCAGTTTTAGGCAGCAAGGCTACACCTTC. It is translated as CASSFRQQGYTF.

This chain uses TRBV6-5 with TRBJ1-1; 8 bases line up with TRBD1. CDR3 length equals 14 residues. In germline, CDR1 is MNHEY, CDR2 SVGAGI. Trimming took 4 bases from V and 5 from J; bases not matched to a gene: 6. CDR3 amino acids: CASSSAGGRTEAFF. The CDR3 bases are TGTGCCAGCAGTTCCGCAGGGGGCCGAACTGAAGCTTTCTTT.

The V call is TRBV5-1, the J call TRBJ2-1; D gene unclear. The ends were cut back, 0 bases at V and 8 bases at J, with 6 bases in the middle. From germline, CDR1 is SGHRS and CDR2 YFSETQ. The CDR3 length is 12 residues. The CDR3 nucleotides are TGCGCCAGCAGCTTGGTAGTCGATGAGCAGTTCTTC. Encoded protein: CASSLVVDEQFF. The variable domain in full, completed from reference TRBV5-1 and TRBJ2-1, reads KAGVTQTPRYLIKTRGQQVTLSCSPISGHRSVSWYQQTPGQGLQFLFEYFSETQRNKGNFPGRFSGRQFSNSRSEMNVSTLELGDSALYLCASSLVVDEQFFGPGTRLTVL.

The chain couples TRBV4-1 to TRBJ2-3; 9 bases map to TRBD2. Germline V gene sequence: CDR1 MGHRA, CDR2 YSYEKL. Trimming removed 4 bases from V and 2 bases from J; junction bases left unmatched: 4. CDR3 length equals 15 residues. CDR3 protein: CASSRTSGFTDTQYF. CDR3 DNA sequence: TGCGCCAGCAGCCGCACTAGCGGGTTCACAGATACGCAGTATTTT.

The CDR3 bases are TGCAGCGTTGGGGGACTAGCGGGGGTGGGCCCGAACACCGGGGAGCTGTTTTTT. Translation gives CSVGGLAGVGPNTGELFF. The chain uses TRBV29-1 and TRBJ2-2; TRBD2 agrees at 14 bases. The germline gives CDR1 SQVTM, CDR2 ANQGSEA. The CDR3 has 18 residues. The J segment lost 0 bases and the V segment lost 4 bases, leaving 7 bases of the junction unmatched.

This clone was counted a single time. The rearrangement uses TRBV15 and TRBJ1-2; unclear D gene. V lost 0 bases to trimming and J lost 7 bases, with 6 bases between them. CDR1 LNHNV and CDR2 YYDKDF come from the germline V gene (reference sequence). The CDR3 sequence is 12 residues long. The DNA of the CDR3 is TGTGCCACCAGCAGAGAATCCGGTGGCTACACCTTC. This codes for CATSRESGGYTF. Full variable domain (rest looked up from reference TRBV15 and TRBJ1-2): DAMVIQNPRYQVTQFGKPVTLSCSQTLNHNVMYWYQQKSSQAPKLLFHYYDKDFNNEADTPDNFQSRRPNTSFCFLDIRSPGLGDTAMYLCATSRESGGYTFGSGTRLTVV.

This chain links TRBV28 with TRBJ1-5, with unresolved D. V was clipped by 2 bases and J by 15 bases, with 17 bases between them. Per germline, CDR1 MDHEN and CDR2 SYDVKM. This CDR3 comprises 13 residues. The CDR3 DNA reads TGTGCCAGCAGTTTAACGGACGGGCGGCCTGGGCATTTT. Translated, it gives CASSLTDGRPGHF.

The CDR3 nucleotides are TGTGCCTCCTCAACCACAGATACGCAGTATTTT. This encodes CASSTTDTQYF. V usage is TRBV10-3 and J usage is TRBJ2-3; no clear D gene. The CDR3 covers 11 residues. Germline V gives CDR1 ENHRY, CDR2 SYGVKD. V gave up 11 bases and J gave up 2 bases, with 8 bases separating them.

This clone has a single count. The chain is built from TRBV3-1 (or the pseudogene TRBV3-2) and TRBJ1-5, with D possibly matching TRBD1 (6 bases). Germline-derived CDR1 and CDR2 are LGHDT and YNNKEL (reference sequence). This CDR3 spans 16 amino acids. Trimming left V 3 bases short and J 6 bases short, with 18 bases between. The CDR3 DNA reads TGTGCCAGCAGCCAGGGAGGGGGTAGGGGAGGTCAGCCCCAGCATTTT. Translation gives CASSQGGGRGGQPQHF.

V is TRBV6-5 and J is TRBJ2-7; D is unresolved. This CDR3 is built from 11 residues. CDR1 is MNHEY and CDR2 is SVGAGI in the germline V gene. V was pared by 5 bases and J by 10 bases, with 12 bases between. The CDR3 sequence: CASSTWSVQYF. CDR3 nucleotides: TGTGCCAGCAGTACATGGTCGGTACAGTACTTC.

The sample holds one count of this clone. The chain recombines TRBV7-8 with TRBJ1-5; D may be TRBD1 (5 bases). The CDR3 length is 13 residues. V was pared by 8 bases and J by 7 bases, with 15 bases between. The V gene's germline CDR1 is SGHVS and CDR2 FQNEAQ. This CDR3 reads CASGGTGKQPQHF. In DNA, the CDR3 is TGTGCCAGCGGCGGGACCGGGAAGCAGCCCCAGCATTTT.

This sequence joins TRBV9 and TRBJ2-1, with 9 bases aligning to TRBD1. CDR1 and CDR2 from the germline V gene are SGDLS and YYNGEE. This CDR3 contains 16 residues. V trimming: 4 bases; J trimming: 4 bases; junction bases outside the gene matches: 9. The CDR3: CASSPYGTGSYNEQFF. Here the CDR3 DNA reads TGTGCCAGCAGCCCTTACGGGACAGGGAGTTACAATGAGCAGTTCTTC.

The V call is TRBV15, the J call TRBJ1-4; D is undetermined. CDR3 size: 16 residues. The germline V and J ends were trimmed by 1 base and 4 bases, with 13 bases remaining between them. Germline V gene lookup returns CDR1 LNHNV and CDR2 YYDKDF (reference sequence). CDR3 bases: TGTGCCACCAGCAGAGTTGGACGGAACCTTAATGAAAAACTGTTTTTT. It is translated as CATSRVGRNLNEKLFF. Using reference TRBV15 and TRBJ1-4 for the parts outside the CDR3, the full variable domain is DAMVIQNPRYQVTQFGKPVTLSCSQTLNHNVMYWYQQKSSQAPKLLFHYYDKDFNNEADTPDNFQSRRPNTSFCFLDIRSPGLGDTAMYLCATSRVGRNLNEKLFFGSGTQLSVL.

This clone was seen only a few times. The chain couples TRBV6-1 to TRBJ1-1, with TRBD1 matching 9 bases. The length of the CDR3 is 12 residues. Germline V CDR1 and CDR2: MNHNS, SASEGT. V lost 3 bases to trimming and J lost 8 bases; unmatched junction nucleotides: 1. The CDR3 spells CASSETGGEAFF. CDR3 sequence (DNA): TGTGCCAGCAGTGAGACAGGGGGGGAAGCTTTCTTT.

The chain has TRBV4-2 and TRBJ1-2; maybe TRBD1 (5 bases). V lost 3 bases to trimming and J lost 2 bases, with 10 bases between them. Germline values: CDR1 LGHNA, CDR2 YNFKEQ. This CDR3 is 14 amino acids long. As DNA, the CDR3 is TGTGCCAGCAGCCACCCCAGGGAGAACTATGGCTACACCTTC. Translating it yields CASSHPRENYGYTF.

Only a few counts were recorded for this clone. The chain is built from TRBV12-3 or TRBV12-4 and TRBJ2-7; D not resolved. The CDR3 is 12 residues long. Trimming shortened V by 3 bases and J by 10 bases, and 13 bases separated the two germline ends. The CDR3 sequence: CASSFIRNHQYF. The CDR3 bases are TGTGCCAGCAGTTTTATAAGGAATCACCAGTACTTC.

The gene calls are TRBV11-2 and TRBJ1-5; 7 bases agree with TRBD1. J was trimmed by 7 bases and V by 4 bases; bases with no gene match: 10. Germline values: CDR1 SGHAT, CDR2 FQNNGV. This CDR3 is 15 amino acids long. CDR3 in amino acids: CASSSGGGAGQPQHF. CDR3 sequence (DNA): TGTGCCAGCAGCTCAGGGGGGGGCGCGGGACAGCCCCAGCATTTT.

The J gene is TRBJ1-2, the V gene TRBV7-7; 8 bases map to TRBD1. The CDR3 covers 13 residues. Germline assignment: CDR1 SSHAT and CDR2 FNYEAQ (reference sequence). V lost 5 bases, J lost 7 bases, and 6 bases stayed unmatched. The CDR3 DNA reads TGTGCCAGCAGCCCCCAGGGGGCGCTTGGCTACACCTTC. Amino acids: CASSPQGALGYTF. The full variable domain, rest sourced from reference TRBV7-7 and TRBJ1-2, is GAGVSQSPRYKVTKRGQDVTLRCDPISSHATLYWYQQALGQGPEFLTYFNYEAQPDKSGLPSDRFSAERPEGSISTLTIQRTEQRDSAMYRCASSPQGALGYTFGSGTRLTVV.

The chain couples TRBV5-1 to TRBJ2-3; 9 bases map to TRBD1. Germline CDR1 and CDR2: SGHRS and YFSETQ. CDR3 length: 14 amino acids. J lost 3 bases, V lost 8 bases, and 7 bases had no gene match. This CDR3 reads CASTTGGATDTQYF. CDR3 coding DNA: TGCGCCAGTACAACAGGGGGCGCGACAGATACGCAGTATTTT.

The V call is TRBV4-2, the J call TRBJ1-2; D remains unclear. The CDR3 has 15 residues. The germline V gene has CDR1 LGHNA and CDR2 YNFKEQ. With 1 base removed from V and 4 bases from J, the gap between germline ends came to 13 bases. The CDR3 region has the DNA TGTGCCAGCAGCCAAGGGAGCGGGCAGATCTATGGCTACACCTTC. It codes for CASSQGSGQIYGYTF.

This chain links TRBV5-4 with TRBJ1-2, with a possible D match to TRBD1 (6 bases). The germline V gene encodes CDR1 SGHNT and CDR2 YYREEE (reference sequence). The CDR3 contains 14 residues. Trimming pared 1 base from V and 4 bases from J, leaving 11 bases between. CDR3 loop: CASSLQGLGYGYTF. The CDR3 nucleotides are TGTGCCAGCAGCTTGCAGGGGCTTGGCTATGGCTACACCTTC.